Listed here are 6 T cell receptor beta chains from one sample, sequenced in a study of control samples from healthy donors and cancer patients. Data came from immunoSEQ multiplex PCR; TCRdb stores just in-frame clones and leaves some out. The sample holds 45,000 to 60,000 clones; 80% are singletons and the top ten take about 9.5%. What was sequenced was blood. These receptors were taken from a man in his 70s in good health.

The genes are TRBV3-1 (or the pseudogene TRBV3-2) and TRBJ1-6; weak D call: TRBD1 (5 bases). The germline CDR1 and CDR2 sequences are LGHDT and YNNKEL (reference sequence). The CDR3 spans 12 residues. The V and J ends lost 3 bases and 8 bases respectively, with 5 bases between them. CDR3 coding DNA: TGTGCCAGCAGCCAGGGGGATTCACCCCTCCACTTT. The encoded protein is CASSQGDSPLHF.

The sample holds one count of this clone. The chain's CDR3 is CASRDRDYEQYF. DNA of the CDR3: TGTGCCAGCAGGGACAGGGACTACGAGCAGTACTTC. The J gene is TRBJ2-7, the V gene TRBV2; 8 bases fit TRBD1. The V gene's germline CDR1 is SNHLY and CDR2 FYNNEI. V trimming: 6 bases; J trimming: 3 bases; junction bases outside the gene matches: 1. The CDR3 covers 12 residues.

This chain connects TRBV5-4 to TRBJ2-3; 7 nucleotides match TRBD2. V shed 0 bases and J 1 base; nucleotides not matched to a gene: 5. Germline CDR1 is SGHNT and CDR2 is YYREEE (reference sequence). The CDR3 spans 16 residues. CDR3 loop: CASSLAWGGGTDTQYF. CDR3 nucleotides: TGTGCCAGCAGCTTGGCCTGGGGGGGAGGCACAGATACGCAGTATTTT.

V is TRBV4-1 and J is TRBJ2-3; TRBD1 might be the D (5 bases). V was pared by 3 bases and J by 3 bases, with 16 bases between. CDR3 length equals 16 residues. Germline CDR1 reads MGHRA; CDR2 reads YSYEKL. CDR3 DNA sequence: TGCGCCAGCAGCCAGAAAGGGGCTTCAGGTACAGATACGCAGTATTTT. This codes for CASSQKGASGTDTQYF.

This chain links TRBV11-2 with TRBJ2-7; 7 nucleotides line up with TRBD1. Germline loops: CDR1 SGHAT, CDR2 FQNNGV. The length of the CDR3 is 15 residues. The V gene end was trimmed by 0 bases and the J gene end by 5 bases; junction bases not matched to a gene: 7. CDR3 bases: TGTGCCAGCAGCTTAGAAGACAGGGCGTTGCACGAGCAGTACTTC. It translates to CASSLEDRALHEQYF. Looking up the rest from reference TRBV11-2 and TRBJ2-7 gives the full variable domain: EAGVAQSPRYKIIEKRQSVAFWCNPISGHATLYWYQQILGQGPKLLIQFQNNGVVDDSQLPKDRFSAERLKGVDSTLKIQPAKLEDSAVYLCASSLEDRALHEQYFGPGTRLTVT.

This clone has just one count. The chain is built from TRBV5-6 and TRBJ2-1; perhaps TRBD1 as D (5 bases). This CDR3 spans 12 amino acids. Germline values: CDR1 SGHDT, CDR2 YYEEEE. The V gene lost 3 bases and the J gene lost 12 bases, with 13 bases spanning the gap. CDR3 in DNA: TGTGCCAGCAGCTGGAAGGGGATGGCGCAGTTCTTC. Translated: CASSWKGMAQFF.